This is a list of T cell receptor beta chains from one sample in a study of T cells in Graves' hyperthyroidism and ophthalmopathy. One entry per CDR3 protein, called by TCRdb with MiXCR from the multiplex PCR reads. Among fewer than 110,000 distinct CDR3 sequences, roughly 15% were seen once, and the ten largest hold less than 50%. Specimen: blood. Receptors were obtained from a woman aged 50 to 60 with Graves' hyperthyroidism. Both conserved end residues are part of each CDR3. D genes are given only for firm matches. A clone size is listed for some rows: how often the clone was seen (once, few, many), or a class if it is expanded.

j_gene | v_gene | abundance | d_gene | CDR3nt | CDR3aa
TRBJ2-2 | TRBV12-3/TRBV12-4 | many | - | TGTGCCAGCAGTTTCGTAACAGCGAACACCGGGGAGCTGTTTTTT | CASSFVTANTGELFF
TRBJ2-1 | TRBV4-1 | many | TRBD2 | TGCGCCAGCAGCCAAGATCTTCGACTAGCGGGAGTCAGTGAGCAGTTCTTC | CASSQDLRLAGVSEQFF
TRBJ2-1 | TRBV20-1 | many | - | TGCAGTGCCCCGGTAGACGGCGGTGAGCAGTTCTTC | CSAPVDGGEQFF
TRBJ2-3 | TRBV30 | many | TRBD2 | TGTGCCACAAGGTATGCGGGAGGTAGCACAGATACGCAGTATTTT | CATRYAGGSTDTQYF
TRBJ2-3 | TRBV9 | - | TRBD1 | TGTGCCAGCAGCCCCCGGACAGGGGGACAGGCAGATACGCAGTATTTT | CASSPRTGGQADTQYF
TRBJ1-5 | TRBV20-1 | many | TRBD1 | TGCAGTGGCAGGGGGGGGAATCAGCCCCAGCATTTT | CSGRGGNQPQHF
TRBJ2-2 | TRBV5-1 | - | - | TGCGCCAGCAGCTGGGCGGGATCTAACACCGGGGAGCTGTTTTTT | CASSWAGSNTGELFF
TRBJ1-6 | TRBV20-1 | many | - | TGCAGTGCTAGACAGGGATTTAATTCACCCCTCCACTTT | CSARQGFNSPLHF
TRBJ1-1 | TRBV10-3 | many | - | TGTGCCATCAGTCCTTCGAACACTGAAGCTTTCTTT | CAISPSNTEAFF
TRBJ1-3 | TRBV20-1 | many | - | TGCAGTGCCCACACCAGGGCGGCCACCATATATTTT | CSAHTRAATIYF
TRBJ2-7 | TRBV28 | many | TRBD1 | TGTGCCAGCAGCACTACAGGGGGGCGTACCTACGAGCAGTACTTC | CASSTTGGRTYEQYF